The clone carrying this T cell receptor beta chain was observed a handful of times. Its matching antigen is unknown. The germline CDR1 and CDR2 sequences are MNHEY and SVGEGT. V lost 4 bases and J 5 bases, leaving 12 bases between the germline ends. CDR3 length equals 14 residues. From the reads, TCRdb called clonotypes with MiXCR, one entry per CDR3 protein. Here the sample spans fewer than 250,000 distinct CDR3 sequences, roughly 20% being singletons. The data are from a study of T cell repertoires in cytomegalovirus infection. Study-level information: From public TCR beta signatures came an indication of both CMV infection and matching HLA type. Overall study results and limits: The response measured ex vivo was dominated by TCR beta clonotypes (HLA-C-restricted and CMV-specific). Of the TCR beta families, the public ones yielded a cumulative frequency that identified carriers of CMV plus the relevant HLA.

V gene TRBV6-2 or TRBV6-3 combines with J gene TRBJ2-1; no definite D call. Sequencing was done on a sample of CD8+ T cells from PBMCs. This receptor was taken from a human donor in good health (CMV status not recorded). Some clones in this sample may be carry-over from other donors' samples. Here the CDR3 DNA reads TGTGCCAGCAGTTTGTGGGTGACCGACAATGAGCAGTTCTTC. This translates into CASSLWVTDNEQFF.